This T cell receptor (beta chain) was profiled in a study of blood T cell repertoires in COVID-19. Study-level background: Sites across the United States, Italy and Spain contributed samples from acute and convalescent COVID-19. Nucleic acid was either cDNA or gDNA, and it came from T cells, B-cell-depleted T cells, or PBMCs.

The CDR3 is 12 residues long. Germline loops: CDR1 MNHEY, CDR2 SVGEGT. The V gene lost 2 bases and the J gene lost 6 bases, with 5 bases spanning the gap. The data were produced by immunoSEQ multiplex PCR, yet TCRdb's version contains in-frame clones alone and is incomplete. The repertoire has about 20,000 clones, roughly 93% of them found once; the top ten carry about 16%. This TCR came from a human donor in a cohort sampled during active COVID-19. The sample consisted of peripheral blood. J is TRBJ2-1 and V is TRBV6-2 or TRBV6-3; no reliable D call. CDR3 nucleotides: TGTGCCAGCAGTTACGACTCCAATGAGCAGTTCTTC. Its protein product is CASSYDSNEQFF.